These 17 T cell receptor beta chains share one sample of origin, sequenced in a study of blood T cell repertoires in COVID-19. Sequencing used immunoSEQ multiplex PCR; TCRdb keeps in-frame clones, though not all of them. Of around 130,000 clones listed, roughly 82% are singletons. Material: peripheral blood. These TCRs come from a human donor in a cohort sampled during active COVID-19.

The chain combines TRBV7-2 with TRBJ1-2; TRBD1 matches 10 bases. Germline CDR1 is SGHTA and CDR2 is FQGNSA. There are 16 residues in the CDR3. With V trimmed by 1 base and J by 7 bases, 9 bases remained unmatched. In nucleotides, the CDR3 is TGTGCCAGCAGCTTAGGCCGGGACAGGGGAATGGGTGGCTACACCTTC. Protein product: CASSLGRDRGMGGYTF.

A few counts support this clone. This chain uses TRBV10-3 with TRBJ1-1; tentative D call: TRBD1 (5 bases). The CDR3 consists of 13 residues. Germline values: CDR1 ENHRY, CDR2 SYGVKD. Trimming took off 7 bases at V and 1 base at J, with 10 bases between the two ends. The chain's CDR3 is CAIMGGTNTEAFF. The CDR3 region has the DNA TGTGCCATCATGGGGGGGACGAACACTGAAGCTTTCTTT.

The chain employs TRBV2 and TRBJ1-4; D gene uncertain. The germline CDR1 and CDR2 sequences are SNHLY and FYNNEI. The CDR3 sequence is 13 residues long. Trimming left V 6 bases short and J 7 bases short, with 12 bases between. CDR3 residues: CASSYGFGEKLFF. The CDR3 DNA sequence: TGTGCCAGCAGCTACGGGTTTGGTGAAAAACTGTTTTTT.

This chain uses TRBV6-5 with TRBJ1-2; D not certain. The CDR3 length is 12 residues. Trimming took off 6 bases at V and 4 bases at J, with 9 bases between the two ends. The germline gives CDR1 MNHEY, CDR2 SVGAGI. CDR3 DNA: TGTGCCAGCAGGAGCGGGAGCTATGGCTACACCTTC. This codes for CASRSGSYGYTF.

The chain has TRBV29-1 and TRBJ2-5; TRBD2 matches at 10 bases. Germline lookup yields CDR1 SQVTM and CDR2 ANQGSEA. Germline trimming cut 7 bases from V and 5 bases from J; bases unmatched to any gene: 10. This CDR3 contains 14 residues. DNA for the CDR3: TGCAGCGCCAGCGGGGGGGCCTCTAGCGAGACCCAGTACTTC. It specifies CSASGGASSETQYF.

For the CDR3, the DNA is TGTGCCAGTAGTCTTTCGACTAGCGGGGGCCTTGATACGCAGTATTTT. Amino acids: CASSLSTSGGLDTQYF. V is TRBV19 and J is TRBJ2-3; TRBD2 matches 12 bases. With V trimmed by 5 bases and J by 6 bases, 9 bases remained unmatched. CDR3 length equals 16 residues. Germline V gene sequence: CDR1 LNHDA, CDR2 SQIVND (reference sequence).

V usage is TRBV11-2 and J usage is TRBJ2-5; the match to TRBD2 covers 7 bases. Germline V gives CDR1 SGHAT, CDR2 FQNNGV. This CDR3 is 16 amino acids long. V shed 5 bases and J 2 bases; nucleotides not matched to a gene: 11. CDR3 coding DNA: TGTGCCAGCAGCCACCCCCCCGGGACTATACAAGAGACCCAGTACTTC. Its translation: CASSHPPGTIQETQYF.

This chain links TRBV5-1 with TRBJ2-5, with 8 bases lining up with TRBD1. The CDR3 runs to 15 residues. Trimming cost V 4 bases and J 5 bases; bases outside gene matches: 10. Per germline, CDR1 SGHRS and CDR2 YFSETQ. CDR3 bases: TGCGCCAGCAGCGGGGTCACCCGACAGGGGGAGACCCAGTACTTC. It encodes CASSGVTRQGETQYF.

This clone occurred once. The chain couples TRBV5-1 to TRBJ2-7; 9 positions agree with TRBD1. Unmatched junction bases numbered 13, after V lost 3 bases and J lost 6 bases. Germline lookup yields CDR1 SGHRS and CDR2 YFSETQ. CDR3 length: 16 residues. In nucleotides, the CDR3 is TGCGCCAGCAGCTCGGAACCCGGGACAGGGAGGGGCGAGCAGTACTTC. Its translation: CASSSEPGTGRGEQYF.

The CDR3 nucleotides read TGTGCCAGCAGCCTGGGACAGGGGCCCTACGAGCAGTACTTC. Translating gives CASSLGQGPYEQYF. This chain links TRBV6-6 with TRBJ2-7; TRBD1 matches 10 bases. Losses at the gene ends were 6 bases for V and 2 bases for J; bases not matched to a gene: 4. The length of the CDR3 is 14 residues. CDR1 and CDR2 (germline): MNHNY, SVGAGI (reference sequence).

V is TRBV9 and J is TRBJ2-5; D is possibly TRBD2 (6 bases). Per germline, CDR1 SGDLS and CDR2 YYNGEE. CDR3 size: 14 residues. Trimming shortened V by 0 bases and J by 10 bases, and 16 bases separated the two germline ends. The DNA of the CDR3 is TGTGCCAGCAGCGTAGGGAGGGCCACCCCGGACCAGTACTTC. This gives the protein CASSVGRATPDQYF.

This clone was detected once. V and J are TRBV28 and TRBJ2-7; D possibly corresponds to TRBD2 (5 bases). This CDR3 contains 13 residues. Germline V gene sequence: CDR1 MDHEN, CDR2 SYDVKM. Trimming pared 3 bases from V and 5 bases from J, leaving 11 bases between. The CDR3 sequence is CASSFGELNEQYF. In DNA form, the CDR3 reads TGTGCCAGCAGTTTCGGGGAGTTGAACGAGCAGTACTTC.

As regards this clone: Additional DNA sequences in this sample encode the identical CDR3. The J gene is TRBJ1-5, the V gene TRBV10-3; 8 nucleotides match TRBD1. Germline V gene sequence: CDR1 ENHRY, CDR2 SYGVKD. The CDR3 has 16 amino acids. Trimming at V came to 2 bases and at J to 0 bases, leaving 3 bases not matched to a gene. The CDR3 DNA is TGTGCCATCAGTGAGGGACAGGGTACTAGCAATCAGCCCCAGCATTTT. This sequence encodes CAISEGQGTSNQPQHF.

V and J are TRBV20-1 and TRBJ2-6; no clear D. The CDR3 runs 11 residues. The germline gives CDR1 DFQATT, CDR2 SNEGSKA (reference sequence). V lost 6 bases, J lost 2 bases, and 2 bases lay in between. Here the CDR3 reads CSATGANVLTF. DNA of the CDR3: TGCAGTGCCACTGGGGCCAACGTCCTGACTTTC.

The chain uses TRBV5-3 and TRBJ2-7; D is perhaps TRBD1 (5 bases). TRBV5-3 is filed as an ORF, its function uncertain. Trimming took 2 bases from V and 4 from J, leaving 10 bases between them. The CDR3 contains 13 residues. The CDR3 is CARSFLRAYEQYF. CDR3 DNA sequence: TGTGCCAGAAGCTTCCTCAGGGCTTACGAGCAGTACTTC.

V is TRBV18 and J is TRBJ2-3, with D perhaps TRBD1 (5 bases). The CDR3 runs 14 residues. Trimming left V 3 bases short and J 5 bases short, with 12 bases between. Germline values: CDR1 KGHSH, CDR2 LQKENI. The CDR3 coding sequence is TGTGCCAGCTCACCGTTCTCACAGGTAGATACGCAGTATTTT. Translated: CASSPFSQVDTQYF.

This chain links TRBV10-1 with TRBJ2-7; no clear D gene. The CDR3 contains 14 residues. CDR1 is WNHNN, CDR2 SYGVQD, per germline (reference sequence). Trimming stripped 3 bases from V and 2 bases from J, with 11 bases between. DNA for the CDR3: TGCGCCAGCAGTGAAGGCGGCATTCCCTACGAGCAGTACTTC. Protein product: CASSEGGIPYEQYF.